A selection of T cell receptor beta chains follows, all from one sample in a study of human T cells and chemical hapten exposure. In TCRdb, the RACE reads were re-called with MiXCR into one record per CDR3 protein. The data show 50,000 to 65,000 distinct CDR3 sequences, roughly a tenth seen once. Sequencing used whole blood, obtained in connection with sensitization to the hapten diphenylcyclopropenone (DPC). The receptors derive from a woman between 35 and 50 years old with alopecia areata. Some clones in this sample may be carry-over from other donors' samples. The CDR3 runs from the conserved cysteine through the conserved F or W.

V	J	CDR3
TRBV20-1	TRBJ1-1	CSARDPATTEAFF
TRBV7-2	TRBJ2-7	CASSPGATGLYGEQYF
TRBV11-2	TRBJ1-2	CASSSLQGDRGSGYTF
TRBV3-1	TRBJ2-3	CASSQDWGADTQYF
TRBV7-2	TRBJ1-6	CASSLRGPNSPLHF
TRBV3-1	TRBJ2-6	CASSQPGQGIGANVLTF
TRBV4-1	TRBJ2-3	CASSRTPGTDTQYF
TRBV7-3	TRBJ2-1	CASSHSGHSYNEQFF
TRBV30	TRBJ2-7	CAWSVQGYEQYF
TRBV19	TRBJ2-7	CASSIPGGSYEQYF
TRBV5-6	TRBJ1-1	CASSLAVGVTDTEAFF
TRBV28	TRBJ1-4	CASSQVGEKLFF
TRBV6-2/TRBV6-3	TRBJ1-5	CASSYSETWGNQPQHF
TRBV7-9	TRBJ1-2	CASSLDGTGGGYTF
TRBV29-1	TRBJ2-5	CSVEDPSGKETQYF
TRBV6-2/TRBV6-3	TRBJ1-5	CASSREDGNQPQHF
TRBV28	TRBJ2-3	CASSYNGGTDTQYF
TRBV29-1	TRBJ1-4	CSSRGRGDEKLFF
TRBV5-5	TRBJ1-4	CASSHQEEKLFF
TRBV6-1	TRBJ2-7	CASTHGLAYEQYF
TRBV4-2	TRBJ1-6	CASSQPAGSVNSPLHF
TRBV20-1	TRBJ1-1	CSAREGTGPKAFF
TRBV29-1	TRBJ2-7	CSVAPGTGNEQYF
TRBV15	TRBJ2-5	CATSRGGLAGDQETQYF
TRBV6-1	TRBJ1-5	CASSERQGGLYSNQPQHF
TRBV12-3/TRBV12-4	TRBJ1-2	CASSSSRGQGYGYTF
TRBV2	TRBJ2-7	CATRGAAAYEQYF
TRBV2	TRBJ2-1	CASREGGYNEQFF
TRBV24-1	TRBJ2-1	CATSVGGNEQFF
TRBV6-2/TRBV6-3	TRBJ1-1	CASSWTGMNTEAFF
TRBV7-2	TRBJ2-4	CASSTSGGATNIQYF
TRBV7-3	TRBJ1-2	CASQGWTNYGYTF
TRBV28	TRBJ2-7	CASSPTGNPYEQYF
TRBV28	TRBJ2-7	CASSPLTTSGGLNEQYF
TRBV19	TRBJ2-1	CASSTRPGYEQFF
TRBV12-3/TRBV12-4	TRBJ1-1	CASSRPGTGGPEAFF
TRBV5-4	TRBJ1-2	CASSSREGYGYTF
TRBV3-1	TRBJ1-1	CASSQGRSEAFF
TRBV6-1	TRBJ1-5	CASSETPTGGIAPQHF
TRBV9	TRBJ2-5	CASSGTPGETQYF
TRBV9	TRBJ2-5	CASSSRGTGGETQYF
TRBV11-1	TRBJ2-3	CASSFNAGGGADTQYF
TRBV20-1	TRBJ2-7	CSATRGVYEQYF